This T cell receptor beta chain was obtained from a study of control samples from healthy donors and cancer patients. Clones were sequenced by immunoSEQ multiplex PCR, and TCRdb holds only the in-frame ones, with some missing. The sample records around 250,000 clones, approximately 80% being singletons. This CDR3 has 13 residues. V was cut by 4 bases and J by 0 bases, with 6 bases left in between. Looked up from germline, CDR1 is MNHNY and CDR2 is SVGAGI (reference sequence). Sequenced sample: PBMCs. The receptor was derived from a woman aged 55 to 70 with lung cancer. The chain combines TRBV6-6 with TRBJ1-1; D is unclear. The CDR3 protein is CASSLTVNTEAFF. The CDR3 DNA sequence: TGTGCCAGCAGTTTAACTGTGAACACTGAAGCTTTCTTT.